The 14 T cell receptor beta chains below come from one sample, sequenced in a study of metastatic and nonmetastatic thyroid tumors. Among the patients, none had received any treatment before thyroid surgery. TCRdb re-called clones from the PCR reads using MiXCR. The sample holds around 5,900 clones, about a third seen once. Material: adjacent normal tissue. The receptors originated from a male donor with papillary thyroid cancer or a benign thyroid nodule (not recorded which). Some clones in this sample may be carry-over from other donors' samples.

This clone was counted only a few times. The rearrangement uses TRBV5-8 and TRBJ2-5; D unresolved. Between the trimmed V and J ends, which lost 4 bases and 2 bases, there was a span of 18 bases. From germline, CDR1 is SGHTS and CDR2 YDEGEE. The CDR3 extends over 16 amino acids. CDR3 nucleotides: TGTGCCAGCAGCCCTTGGGGTAGCTCGGAGCAAGAGACCCAGTACTTC. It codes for CASSPWGSSEQETQYF.

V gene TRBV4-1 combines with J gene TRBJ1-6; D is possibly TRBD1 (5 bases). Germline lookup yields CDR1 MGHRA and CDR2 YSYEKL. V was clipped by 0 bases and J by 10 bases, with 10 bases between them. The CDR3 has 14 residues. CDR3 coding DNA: TGCGCCAGCAGCCAAGACAGGGAATGGTCACCCCTCCACTTT. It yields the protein CASSQDREWSPLHF.

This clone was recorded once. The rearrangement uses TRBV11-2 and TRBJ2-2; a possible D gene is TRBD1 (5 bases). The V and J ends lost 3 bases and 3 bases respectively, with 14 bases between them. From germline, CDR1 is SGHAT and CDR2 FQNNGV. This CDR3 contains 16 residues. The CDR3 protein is CASSFLTGVDTGELFF. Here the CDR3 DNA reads TGTGCCAGCAGCTTCCTTACAGGTGTAGACACCGGGGAGCTGTTTTTT. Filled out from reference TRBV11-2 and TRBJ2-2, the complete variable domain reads EAGVAQSPRYKIIEKRQSVAFWCNPISGHATLYWYQQILGQGPKLLIQFQNNGVVDDSQLPKDRFSAERLKGVDSTLKIQPAKLEDSAVYLCASSFLTGVDTGELFFGEGSRLTVL.

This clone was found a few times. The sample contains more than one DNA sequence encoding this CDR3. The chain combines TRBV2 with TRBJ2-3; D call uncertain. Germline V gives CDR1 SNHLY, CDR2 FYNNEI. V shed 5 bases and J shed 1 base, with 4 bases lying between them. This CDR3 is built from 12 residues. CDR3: CASSSGTDTQYF. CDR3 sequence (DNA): TGTGCCAGCAGTAGCGGCACAGATACGCAGTATTTT.

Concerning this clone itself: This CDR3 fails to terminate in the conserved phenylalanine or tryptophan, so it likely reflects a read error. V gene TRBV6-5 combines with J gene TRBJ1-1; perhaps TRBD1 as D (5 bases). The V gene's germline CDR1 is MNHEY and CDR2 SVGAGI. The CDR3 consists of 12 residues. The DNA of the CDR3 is TGTCCCAGCAGTTACTGGGATGGGGCAGCTTTCATT. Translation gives CPSSYWDGAAFI.

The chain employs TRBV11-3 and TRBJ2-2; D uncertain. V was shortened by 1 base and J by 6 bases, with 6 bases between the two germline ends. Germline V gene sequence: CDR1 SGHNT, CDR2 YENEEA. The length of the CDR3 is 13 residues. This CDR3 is CASSLVVAGELFF. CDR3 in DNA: TGTGCCAGCAGCTTAGTGGTTGCCGGGGAGCTGTTTTTT. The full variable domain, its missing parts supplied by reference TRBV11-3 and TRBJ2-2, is EAGVVQSPRYKIIEKKQPVAFWCNPISGHNTLYWYLQNLGQGPELLIRYENEEAVDDSQLPKDRFSAERLKGVDSTLKIQPAELGDSAVYLCASSLVVAGELFFGEGSRLTVL.

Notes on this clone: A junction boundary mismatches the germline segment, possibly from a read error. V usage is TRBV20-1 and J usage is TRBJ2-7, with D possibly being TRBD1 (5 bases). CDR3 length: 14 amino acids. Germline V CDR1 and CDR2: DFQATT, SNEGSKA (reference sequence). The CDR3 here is CSARSGAQYYERYF. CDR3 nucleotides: TGCAGTGCTCGAAGTGGGGCACAGTACTACGAGCGGTACTTC.

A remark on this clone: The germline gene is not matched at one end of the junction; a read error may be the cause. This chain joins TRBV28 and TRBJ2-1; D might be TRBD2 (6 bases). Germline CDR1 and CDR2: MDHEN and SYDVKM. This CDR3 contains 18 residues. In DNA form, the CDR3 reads TGTGCCGTGCAGTGTGGCGGGGTAAAGCAAAGCTCCTACAAGGAGCAGTTCTTC. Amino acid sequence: CAVQCGGVKQSSYKEQFF.

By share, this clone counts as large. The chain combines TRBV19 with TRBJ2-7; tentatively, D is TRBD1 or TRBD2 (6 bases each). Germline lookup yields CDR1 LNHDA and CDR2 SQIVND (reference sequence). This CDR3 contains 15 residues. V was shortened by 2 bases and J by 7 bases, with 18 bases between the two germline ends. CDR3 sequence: CASSISGGLPGEQYF. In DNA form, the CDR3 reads TGTGCCAGTAGTATATCTGGGGGGCTCCCGGGTGAGCAGTACTTC. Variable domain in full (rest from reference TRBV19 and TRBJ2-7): DGGITQSPKYLFRKEGQNVTLSCEQNLNHDAMYWYRQDPGQGLRLIYYSQIVNDFQKGDIAEGYSVSREKKESFPLTVTSAQKNPTAFYLCASSISGGLPGEQYFGPGTRLTVT.

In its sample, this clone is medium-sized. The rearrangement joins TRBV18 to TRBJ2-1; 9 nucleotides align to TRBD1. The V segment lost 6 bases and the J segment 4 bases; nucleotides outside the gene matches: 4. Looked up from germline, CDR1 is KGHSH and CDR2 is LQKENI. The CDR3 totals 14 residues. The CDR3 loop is CASSGTGYYNEQFF. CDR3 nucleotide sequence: TGTGCCAGCTCCGGGACAGGGTATTACAATGAGCAGTTCTTC.

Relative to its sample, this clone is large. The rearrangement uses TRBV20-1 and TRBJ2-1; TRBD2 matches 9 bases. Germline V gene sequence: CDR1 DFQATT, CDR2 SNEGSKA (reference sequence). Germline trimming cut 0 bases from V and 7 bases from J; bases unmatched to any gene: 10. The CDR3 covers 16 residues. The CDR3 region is CSARDPGLALYNEQFF. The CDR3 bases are TGCAGTGCTAGAGATCCGGGACTAGCCCTATATAATGAGCAGTTCTTC.

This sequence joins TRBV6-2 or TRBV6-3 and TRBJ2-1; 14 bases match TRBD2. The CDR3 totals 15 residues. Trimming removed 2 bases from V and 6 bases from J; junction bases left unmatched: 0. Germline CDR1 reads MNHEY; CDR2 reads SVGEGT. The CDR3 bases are TGTGCCAGCAGTTACGGGACTAGCGGGAGCAATGAGCAGTTCTTC. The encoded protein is CASSYGTSGSNEQFF.

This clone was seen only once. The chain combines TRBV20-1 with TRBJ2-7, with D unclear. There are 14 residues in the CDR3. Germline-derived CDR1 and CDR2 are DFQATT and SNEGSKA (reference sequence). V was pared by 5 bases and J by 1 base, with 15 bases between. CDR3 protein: CSAEDRLRSYEQYF. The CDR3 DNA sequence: TGCAGTGCTGAGGACCGCCTCAGGTCCTACGAGCAGTACTTC.

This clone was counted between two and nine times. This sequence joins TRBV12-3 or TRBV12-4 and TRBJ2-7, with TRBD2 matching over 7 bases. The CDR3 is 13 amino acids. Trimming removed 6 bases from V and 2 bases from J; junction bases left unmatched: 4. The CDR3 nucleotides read TGTGCCAGCAGCCCCGGGGGGACCTACGAGCAGTACTTC. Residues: CASSPGGTYEQYF.